This is a list of T cell receptor beta chains from one sample in a study of blood T cell repertoires in COVID-19. Clones were sequenced by immunoSEQ multiplex PCR, and TCRdb holds only the in-frame ones, with some missing. The data hold tens of thousands of clones, with around 87% observed a single time. The sample was peripheral blood. The source of these receptors is a man between 50 and 59 years old with active COVID-19. Both conserved end residues are part of each CDR3. D genes are given only for firm matches. Size is omitted from some rows. Given values are once, few, many or a class for expanded clones.

>-|TRBV11-3|TRBJ2-1|TRBD1
TGTGCCAGCAGCTACCGACAGGGGGGCATCAATGAGCAGTTCTTC
CASSYRQGGINEQFF
>-|TRBV19|TRBJ1-4|TRBD1
TGTGCCAGTAGTATAGCTTCCCCCGGACAGGGGTGGAGTGAAAAACTGTTTTTT
CASSIASPGQGWSEKLFF
>-|TRBV7-9|TRBJ1-5|TRBD1
TGTGCCAGCAGCTCCGGACAGGTCTACAATCAGCCCCAGCATTTT
CASSSGQVYNQPQHF
>medium-sized|TRBV29-1|TRBJ1-4|TRBD1
TGCAGCGTTGATGAGGGGGCGAGGGATGAAAAACTGTTTTTT
CSVDEGARDEKLFF
>-|TRBV19|TRBJ2-7|TRBD2
TGTGCCAGTAGCATCGCGACTAGCGGGAGGATCGACGAGCAGTACTTC
CASSIATSGRIDEQYF
>-|TRBV7-9|TRBJ2-3|-
TGTGCCAGCAGCTTACAGGGGAGCACAGATACGCAGTATTTT
CASSLQGSTDTQYF
>-|TRBV6-5|TRBJ1-2|-
TGTGCCAGCAGTTACGGGGGCCAGTACTATGGCTACACCTTC
CASSYGGQYYGYTF
>-|TRBV19|TRBJ1-1|-
TGTGCCAGTAGTATTTTTCAGGGTGAAGCTTTCTTT
CASSIFQGEAFF
>-|TRBV9|TRBJ2-1|TRBD2
TGTGCCAGCAGCGTTAGCGGGAGAGGCTACAATGAGCAGTTCTTC
CASSVSGRGYNEQFF
>-|TRBV4-2|TRBJ2-6|TRBD2
TGTGCCAGCAGCCAAGGGGAGGGATCCTACTCTGGGGCCAACGTCCTGACTTTC
CASSQGEGSYSGANVLTF
>-|TRBV11-2|TRBJ2-1|TRBD2
TGTGCCAGCAGCTTAGCACTAGCGGGACGGGGGGATGAGCAGTTCTTC
CASSLALAGRGDEQFF
>-|TRBV7-2|TRBJ2-1|-
TGTGCCAGCAGCAGGGCACGGGAGAGTGGGTATGAGCAGTTCTTC
CASSRARESGYEQFF
>once|TRBV28|TRBJ2-2|TRBD2
TGTGCCAGCAGTGCTAGCGGCAACACCGGGGAGCTGTTTTTT
CASSASGNTGELFF
>-|TRBV19|TRBJ2-7|-
TGTGCCAGTAGTAAGGACAGACCCTACGAGCAGTACTTC
CASSKDRPYEQYF
>-|TRBV29-1|TRBJ1-1|-
TGCAGCGTTGATTCCGGGGGGAGGAACACTGAAGCTTTCTTT
CSVDSGGRNTEAFF
>-|TRBV21-1|TRBJ1-2|-
TGTGCCAGCAGCAACGGACAGTCTTCCAGGGATGGCTACACCTTC
CASSNGQSSRDGYTF
>-|TRBV7-2|TRBJ1-5|-
TGTGCCAGCAGCTTAGGAGTGAATCAGCCCCAGCATTTT
CASSLGVNQPQHF
>-|TRBV27|TRBJ2-3|TRBD1
TGTGCCAGCAGTTTATGGCCAGGGGGTACAGATACGCAGTATTTT
CASSLWPGGTDTQYF
>-|TRBV28|TRBJ1-1|TRBD1
TGTGCCACCCGACAGACAGGGGACACTGAAGCTTTCTTT
CATRQTGDTEAFF
>few|TRBV3-1/TRBV3-2|TRBJ1-3|-
TGTGCCAGCAGCCTCCGGGCTGCGGGGGGAAACACCATATATTTT
CASSLRAAGGNTIYF
>-|TRBV6-6|TRBJ1-1|TRBD1
TGTGCCAGCAGAAGGCAGGGGGAGGAAGCTTTCTTT
CASRRQGEEAFF
>once|TRBV4-2|TRBJ1-2|-
TGTGCCAGCAGCCAAGAGTTCGCGGGGCAGGGCCCCTATGGCTACACCTTC
CASSQEFAGQGPYGYTF
>-|TRBV7-8|TRBJ2-7|-
TGTGCCAGCAGCCCTGGCCTATGGGGGGCCTACGAGCAGTACTTC
CASSPGLWGAYEQYF
>-|TRBV6-2/TRBV6-3|TRBJ1-2|-
TGTGCCAGCAGTTACACCGGACAGATCTCCTATGGCTACACCTTC
CASSYTGQISYGYTF
>-|TRBV19|TRBJ2-2|TRBD1
TGTGCCAGTAGTATGGGACAGGGGGCTACCGGGGAGCTGTTTTTT
CASSMGQGATGELFF
>-|TRBV10-3|TRBJ2-3|-
TGTGCCAGCCGGGGGAGTGCAGATACGCAGTATTTT
CASRGSADTQYF
>once|TRBV5-1|TRBJ2-3|-
TGCGCCAGCAGCTTGGATCTACCTGGCACAGATACGCAGTATTTT
CASSLDLPGTDTQYF
>-|TRBV7-3|TRBJ2-2|TRBD2
TGTGCCAGCAGCTTCAGACTAGCGGGGGAACTTACGAACACCGGGGAGCTGTTTTTT
CASSFRLAGELTNTGELFF
>-|TRBV4-1|TRBJ1-5|-
TGCGCCAGCAGCCAAGTACAGGGAAATCAGCCCCAGCATTTT
CASSQVQGNQPQHF
>few|TRBV29-1|TRBJ2-7|-
TGCAGCGTGATCGCCATCGCGGTAGGAGATTCCTACGAGCAGTACTTC
CSVIAIAVGDSYEQYF
>-|TRBV5-6|TRBJ2-5|-
TGTGCCAGCAGCTTCAACTTGGAGACCCAGTACTTC
CASSFNLETQYF
>-|TRBV5-4|TRBJ1-3|-
TGTGCCAGCAGCTTGGCACAGGGAGTTGGAAACACCATATATTTT
CASSLAQGVGNTIYF
>once|TRBV7-2|TRBJ1-3|-
TGTGCCAGCAGCTCTGTCAGTCCTGGAAACACCATATATTTT
CASSSVSPGNTIYF
>-|TRBV4-2|TRBJ2-5|TRBD2
TGTGCCAGCAGCCAAGGGACTAGCGCGACCAGTGGGGAGACCCAGTACTTC
CASSQGTSATSGETQYF
>medium-sized|TRBV6-2/TRBV6-3|TRBJ1-5|-
TGTGCCAGCAGTTACAGGGGCTCTCGTTTAAATCAGCCCCAGCATTTT
CASSYRGSRLNQPQHF
>-|TRBV19|TRBJ1-1|-
TGTGCCAGTAGTTCTCCGGGGTTTTACACTGAAGCTTTCTTT
CASSSPGFYTEAFF
>-|TRBV5-1|TRBJ2-2|TRBD2
TGCGCCAGCAGCTTGGTAGCGGGAGTAGCCACCGGGGAGCTGTTTTTT
CASSLVAGVATGELFF
>-|TRBV9|TRBJ1-2|-
TGTGCCAGCAGCGTCCAAGTTGGGAGTGATGGCTACACCTTC
CASSVQVGSDGYTF
>-|TRBV9|TRBJ2-7|-
TGTGCCAGCAGCGTAGGGAGGGCCCACTACGAGCAGTACTTC
CASSVGRAHYEQYF
>-|TRBV9|TRBJ2-7|-
TGTGCCAGCAGCGGACACGGCTCCTACGAGCAGTACTTC
CASSGHGSYEQYF
>-|TRBV2|TRBJ2-3|TRBD2
TGTGCCAGCACCGGGGGGTTTAGCACAGATACGCAGTATTTT
CASTGGFSTDTQYF